This TCR beta chain was identified during a study of blood T cell repertoires in COVID-19. In the study overall: Sites in the United States, Italy and Spain provided acute and convalescent COVID-19 samples. From T cells, B-cell-depleted T cells, or PBMCs came the material, which was cDNA or gDNA.

Method: immunoSEQ multiplex PCR; TCRdb's copy keeps in-frame clones and lacks some. The sample has around 250,000 clones; approximately 90% are singletons. Germline lookup yields CDR1 ENHRY and CDR2 SYGVKD. The CDR3 totals 16 residues. V shed 3 bases, J shed 5 bases, and the junction held 9 bases outside the gene matches. Recruits, aged roughly 18 to 100 years, lived in roughly 22 US areas. Participants' own reports of clinical history determined their cohort assignment. In its sample, this clone was seen once. The sequenced material came from PBMCs or T cells enriched from blood (not recorded which). The TCR sequence derives from a human donor in a cohort exposed to, infected with or recovered from COVID-19 (not recorded which). The donor label of this sample is uncertain. The chain has TRBV10-3 and TRBJ1-4; TRBD1 aligns across 7 bases. The CDR3 spells CAISDARDSTNEKLFF. The CDR3 DNA is TGTGCCATCAGTGACGCCCGGGACAGTACAAATGAAAAACTGTTTTTT.